This T cell receptor (beta chain) was documented in a study of Ad26.COV2.S vaccination and SARS-CoV-2 variants. Study background: Participant was drawn from the COV1001 Ad26.COV2.S trial arm. Dosing was one shot or two shots 56 days apart. Findings of the study overall: People given the vaccine had a wider spike-specific TCR breadth than placebo recipients did.

Profiling relied on immunoSEQ multiplex PCR, and the TCRdb table lists in-frame clones only, not all of them. Among about 380,000 clones listed, approximately 83% were seen once. Regarding this clone: Its specificity is unknown.

Germline assignment: CDR1 MNHEY and CDR2 SVGAGI. The ends lost 10 bases at V and 0 bases at J; junction bases unmatched: 3. This CDR3 is built from 12 residues. As for treatment: roughly 20 received Ad26.COV2.S at low or high dose, single or two shots; 5 received placebo; per-sample allocation not given. Day 63 following the first vaccine or placebo injection was when the samples were taken. Source: peripheral blood, taken in a trial of Ad26.COV2.S vaccine versus placebo. The clonotype comes from a person between 18 and 60 years old who received the Ad26.COV2.S COVID-19 vaccine or a placebo. This chain joins TRBV6-5 and TRBJ2-7, with TRBD1 identical over 7 bases. CDR3 nucleotides: TGTGCCACCCGGGACAGCTCCTACGAGCAGTACTTC. Translating it yields CATRDSSYEQYF.